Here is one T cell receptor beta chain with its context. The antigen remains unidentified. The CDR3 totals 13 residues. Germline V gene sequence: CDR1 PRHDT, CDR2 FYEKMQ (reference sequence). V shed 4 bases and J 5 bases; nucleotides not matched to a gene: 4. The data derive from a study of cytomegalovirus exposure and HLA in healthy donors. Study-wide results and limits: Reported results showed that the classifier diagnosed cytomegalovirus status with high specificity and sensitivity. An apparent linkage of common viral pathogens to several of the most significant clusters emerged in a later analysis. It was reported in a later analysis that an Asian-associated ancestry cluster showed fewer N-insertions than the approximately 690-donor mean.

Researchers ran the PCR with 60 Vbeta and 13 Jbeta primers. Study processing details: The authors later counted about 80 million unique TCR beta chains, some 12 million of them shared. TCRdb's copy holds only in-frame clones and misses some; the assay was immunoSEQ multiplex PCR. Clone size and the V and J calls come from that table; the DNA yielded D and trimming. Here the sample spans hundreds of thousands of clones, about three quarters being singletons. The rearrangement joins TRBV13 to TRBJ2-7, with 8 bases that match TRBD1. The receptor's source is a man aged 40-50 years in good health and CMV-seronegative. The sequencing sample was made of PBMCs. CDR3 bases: TGTGCCAGCAGCTCCCAGGGGGCTGACGAGCAGTACTTC. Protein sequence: CASSSQGADEQYF.